This TCR beta chain emerged from a study of shared clonotypes between healthy human individuals (dated by TCRdb to about 2020). Context from the whole study: The cohort included three men and a couple of women between 18 and 49 years of age. Between about 0.8 and 9 billion PBMCs per donor were obtained by leukapheresis. To estimate repertoire size and how much clonotype sharing occurs between individuals, the study deeply sequenced the blood TCR repertoires of five healthy adults. To increase sequencing depth and limit assay-specific biases, TCR repertoire library preparation and sequencing were carried out by different laboratories using diverse techniques. Per donor, three plates each were used for CD4 naive and CD4 memory, two for CD8 naive, and one for CD8 memory. Results and caveats for the whole study, not just this receptor: Pairwise subsampling led to the expectation that sequencing depth would affect the degree of clonotype sharing among donors. Rarefaction of sorted-subset datasets indicated incomplete sequencing despite the large sequencing depth. Larger estimated clonotype richness was generally found for naive subsets than for memory subsets. Compared with non-shared clonotypes, clonotypes shared by all four sorted-subset donors had higher generation probabilities. Because the study included only a small number of donors, the genetic and exposure-history diversity represented was limited. Only blood was sampled, and tissue TCR repertoires likely differ from those in blood. Approximately 5% of naive CD4, roughly 3.6% of naive CD8, 2.3% of memory CD4, and around 0.42% of memory CD8 clonotypes were shared across four donors.

Trimming costs V 0 bases and J 2 bases, and their ends lie 8 bases apart. CDR1 and CDR2 were assigned from the germline V gene as ENHRY and SYGVKD. The CDR3, from cysteine to phenylalanine, totals 14 residues. The entry retains the CDR3 DNA only, 42 bases that are in frame from base 1. Comment on this clone: Its cognate antigen has yet to be identified. No per-base quality is available; no much larger clone lies one base away. Other DNA sequences from this sample encode an identical CDR3 as well.

Using the deep immunoSEQ assay, multiplex PCR amplified TCR CDR3 regions from genomic DNA. For each cell subset, the extracted genomic DNA was distributed evenly across all wells of several immunoSEQ 96-well plates, and each plate served as one replicate. For sorted subsets, approximately 200 ng of genomic DNA, equivalent to 25,000 to 35,000 T cell genomes, went into each replicate PCR. Purified libraries were measured with a Qubit 3.0 fluorometer, size-checked on a Bioanalyzer 2100, and measured again with the KAPA Library Quantification kit. Every immunoSEQ 96-well plate was sequenced on a dedicated single-read 150-cycle Illumina NextSeq 550 flow cell. As for the original processing: Because the immunoSEQ output held only junctional sequences and lacked quality scores, the filtering could not match the filtering applied to full-length reads. To assign V/J genes and CDR3, sequences were annotated against IMGT germline references using PyIR, a Python wrapper for IgBLAST v1.9. Reads with weak V/J assignments (E-value above 1e-6), missing CDR3, stop codons, out-of-frame junctions, or ambiguous translated residues were removed. V3J clonotypes were defined as sequences sharing the same inferred V gene, J gene, and CDR3 amino acid sequence. To compute the percentage overlap between repertoires, the number of shared unique clonotypes was divided by the size of the smaller repertoire. Repertoire richness was assessed with RTK rarefaction, the Chao1 estimator, and Recon v2.1 estimates of unobserved clonotypes. Generation probabilities for all TCRbeta clonotypes obtained by the gDNA method from a handful of donors were computed using OLGA. Sourced from immuneACCESS, this table was stored by TCRdb with only in-frame sequences that have V and J called. A share of the clones is absent; for the studies checked, an unresolved V gene accounts for under half, and the remainder has no known explanation. Clonal size and the V and J genes are those of that table, whereas D and trimming came from the DNA. This sample is represented by 2 million or so clones; 85% to 95% of them were singletons. The ten largest make up under 0.15% of the sample.

The donors were healthy, HIV-negative adults who had no recently reported acute infections or vaccinations. All donors were Caucasian adults living in Nashville, Tennessee, USA. CD4+ T cells were enriched through magnetic negative selection, after which naive cells were positively selected on CD45RA and the remaining negative fraction served as the memory subset. Blood was obtained by leukapheresis, after which PBMCs were separated by Ficoll-Histopaque density gradient centrifugation and cryopreserved in liquid nitrogen vapor phase. Analytical flow cytometry was used to check the purity and quantity of each magnetically sorted T cell population. Genomic DNA was isolated from each sorted fraction and quantified by UV absorbance on a Nanodrop 2000c.

The chain is encoded by TRBV10-3 joined to TRBJ2-7; matching of 6 bases hints at TRBD1 as the D gene. This TCR derives from a man younger than 35 in good health. Sequenced: naive CD4+ T cells sorted from blood. Explained via the paper, the cell subset or site label denotes: CD45RA+ positively selected. The CDR3 amino acid sequence is: CAISESQGPYEQYF. The DNA sequence is given as TGTGCCATCAGTGAGTCCCAGGGGCCCTACGAGCAGTACTTC.